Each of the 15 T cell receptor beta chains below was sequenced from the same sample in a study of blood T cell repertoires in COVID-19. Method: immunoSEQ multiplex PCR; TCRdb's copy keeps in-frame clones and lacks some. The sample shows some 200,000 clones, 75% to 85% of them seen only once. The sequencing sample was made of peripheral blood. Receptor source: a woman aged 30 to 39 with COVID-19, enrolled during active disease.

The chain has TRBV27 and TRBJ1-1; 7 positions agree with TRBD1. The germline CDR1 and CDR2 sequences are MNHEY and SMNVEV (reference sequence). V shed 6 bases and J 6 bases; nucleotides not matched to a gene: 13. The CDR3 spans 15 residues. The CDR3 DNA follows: TGTGCCAGCAGGCGTAGCGGGACAGCGGAACCTGAAGCTTTCTTT. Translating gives CASRRSGTAEPEAFF.

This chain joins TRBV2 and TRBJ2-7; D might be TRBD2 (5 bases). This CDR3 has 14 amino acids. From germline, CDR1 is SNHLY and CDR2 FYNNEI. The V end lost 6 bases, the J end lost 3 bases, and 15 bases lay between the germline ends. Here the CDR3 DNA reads TGTGCCAGCAGGGAGCGGCCTCTAAGCTACGAGCAGTACTTC. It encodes CASRERPLSYEQYF.

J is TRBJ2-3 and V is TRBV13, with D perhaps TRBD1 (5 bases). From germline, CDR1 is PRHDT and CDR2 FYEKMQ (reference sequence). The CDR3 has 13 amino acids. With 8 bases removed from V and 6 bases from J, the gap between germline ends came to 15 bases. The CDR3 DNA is TGTGCCAGCCAGGGCCCCAGAGGTGATACGCAGTATTTT. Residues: CASQGPRGDTQYF. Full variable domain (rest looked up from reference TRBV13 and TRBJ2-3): AAGVIQSPRHLIKEKRETATLKCYPIPRHDTVYWYQQGPGQDPQFLISFYEKMQSDKGSIPDRFSAQQFSDYHSELNMSSLELGDSALYFCASQGPRGDTQYFGPGTRLTVL.

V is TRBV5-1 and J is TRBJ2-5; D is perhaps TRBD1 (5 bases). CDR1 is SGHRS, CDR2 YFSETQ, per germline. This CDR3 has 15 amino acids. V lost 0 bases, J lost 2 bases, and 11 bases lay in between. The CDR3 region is CASSLALAGQETQYF. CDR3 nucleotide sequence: TGCGCCAGCAGCTTGGCCTTGGCAGGGCAAGAGACCCAGTACTTC.

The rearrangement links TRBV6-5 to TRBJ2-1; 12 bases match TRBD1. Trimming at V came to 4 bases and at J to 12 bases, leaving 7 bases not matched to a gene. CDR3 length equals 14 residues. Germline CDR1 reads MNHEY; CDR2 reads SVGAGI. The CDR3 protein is CASSSGQGARGQFF. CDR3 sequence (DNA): TGTGCCAGCAGTTCGGGACAGGGGGCTAGGGGGCAGTTCTTC.

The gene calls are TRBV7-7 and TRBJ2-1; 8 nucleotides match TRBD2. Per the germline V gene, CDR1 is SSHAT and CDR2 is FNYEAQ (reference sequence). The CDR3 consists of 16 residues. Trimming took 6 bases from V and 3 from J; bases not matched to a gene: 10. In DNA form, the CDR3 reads TGTGCCAGCAGTCAATCGTCCGGGACTAGCTACAATGAGCAGTTCTTC. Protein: CASSQSSGTSYNEQFF.

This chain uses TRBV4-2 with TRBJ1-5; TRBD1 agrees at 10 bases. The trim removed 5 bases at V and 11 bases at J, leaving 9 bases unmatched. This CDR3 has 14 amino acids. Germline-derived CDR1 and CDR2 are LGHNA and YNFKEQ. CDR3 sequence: CASSGPGQGLTQHF. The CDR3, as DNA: TGTGCCAGCAGCGGTCCGGGACAGGGGTTAACCCAGCATTTT.

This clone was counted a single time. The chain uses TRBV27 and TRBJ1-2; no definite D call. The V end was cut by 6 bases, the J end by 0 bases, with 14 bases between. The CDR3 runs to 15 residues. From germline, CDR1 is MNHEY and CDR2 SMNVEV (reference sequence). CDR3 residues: CASRRGRSANYGYTF. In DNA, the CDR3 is TGTGCCAGCAGGCGGGGTCGCTCAGCTAACTATGGCTACACCTTC.

The CDR3 bases are TGTGCCATCAGTTCGGACAGGCAGGCCTACGAGCAGTACTTC. Residues: CAISSDRQAYEQYF. The V call is TRBV10-3, the J call TRBJ2-7, with 7 bases identical to TRBD1. Germline lookup yields CDR1 ENHRY and CDR2 SYGVKD. Germline trimming cut 5 bases from V and 2 bases from J; bases unmatched to any gene: 6. The length of the CDR3 is 14 residues.

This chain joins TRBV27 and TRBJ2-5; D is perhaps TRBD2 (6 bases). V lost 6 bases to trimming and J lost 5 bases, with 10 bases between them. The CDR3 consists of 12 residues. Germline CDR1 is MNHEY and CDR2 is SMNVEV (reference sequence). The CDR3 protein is CASSPGGETQYF. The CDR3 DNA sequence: TGTGCCAGCAGCCCCGGGGGTGAGACCCAGTACTTC.

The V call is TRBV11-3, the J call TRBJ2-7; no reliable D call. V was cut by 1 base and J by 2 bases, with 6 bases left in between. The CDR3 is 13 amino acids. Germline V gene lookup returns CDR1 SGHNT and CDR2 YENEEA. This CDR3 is CASSLGQTYEQYF. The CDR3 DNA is TGTGCCAGCAGCTTAGGTCAAACCTACGAGCAGTACTTC.

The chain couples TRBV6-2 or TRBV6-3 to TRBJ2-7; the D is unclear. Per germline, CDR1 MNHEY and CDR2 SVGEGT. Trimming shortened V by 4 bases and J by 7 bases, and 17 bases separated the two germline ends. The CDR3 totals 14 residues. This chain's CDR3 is CASSLRVPPGEQYF. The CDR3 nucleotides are TGTGCCAGCAGTTTAAGAGTACCCCCCGGGGAGCAGTACTTC.

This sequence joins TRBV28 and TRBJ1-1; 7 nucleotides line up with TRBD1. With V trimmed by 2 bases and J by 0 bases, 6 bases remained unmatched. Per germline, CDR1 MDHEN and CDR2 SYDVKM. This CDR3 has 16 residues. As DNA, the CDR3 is TGTGCCAGCAGTTTAGAGACAGGGTACATGAACACTGAAGCTTTCTTT. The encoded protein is CASSLETGYMNTEAFF.

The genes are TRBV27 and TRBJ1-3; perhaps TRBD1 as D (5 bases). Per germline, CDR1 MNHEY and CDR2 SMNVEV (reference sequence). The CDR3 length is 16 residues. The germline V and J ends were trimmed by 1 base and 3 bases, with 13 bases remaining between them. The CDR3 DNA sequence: TGTGCCAGCAGTTTATTGGGGGGGGTAGGTGGAAACACCATATATTTT. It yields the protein CASSLLGGVGGNTIYF.

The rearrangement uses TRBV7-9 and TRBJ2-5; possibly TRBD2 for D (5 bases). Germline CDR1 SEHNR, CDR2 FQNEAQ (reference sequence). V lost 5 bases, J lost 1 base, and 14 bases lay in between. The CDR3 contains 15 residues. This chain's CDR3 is CASSQGERLQETQYF. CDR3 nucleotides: TGTGCCAGCAGCCAAGGCGAGCGGCTCCAAGAGACCCAGTACTTC.